The clone carrying this T cell receptor (beta chain) showed up just a few times. Its antigen is unknown. The sample is drawn from a study of response to subunit inactivated influenza vaccine. General study results and limits: Authors suggested each seasonal flu vaccination may recruit only limited numbers of new T cells.

Each CDR3 protein gets one entry after TCRdb re-called the RT-PCR reads with MiXCR. The data hold approximately 730,000 distinct CDR3 sequences, with roughly 13% observed a single time. V lost 4 bases and J lost 0, with 9 bases in between. The CDR3 is made up of 14 amino acids. Looked up from germline, CDR1 is MNHEY and CDR2 is SMNVEV (reference sequence). This rearrangement joins TRBV27 to TRBJ1-1, with no clear D. Source: PBMCs from blood, taken 14 to 15 days before vaccination. This TCR was recovered from a man aged 45-60 years who received an inactivated influenza vaccine. CDR3 bases: TGTGCCAGCAGTTGGACCGGGCTGAACACTGAAGCTTTCTTT. Translation: CASSWTGLNTEAFF.